The TCR beta chain under discussion was sequenced for a study of control samples from healthy donors and cancer patients. The repertoire was sequenced with immunoSEQ multiplex PCR; TCRdb's copy has only in-frame clones and lacks some. The sample contains around 140,000 clones, about 90% of which appear only once. V lost 3 bases, J lost 5 bases, and 1 base stayed unmatched. The length of the CDR3 is 13 residues. The TCR was taken from a man aged 45-65 years with head and neck cancer. V and J are TRBV12-3 or TRBV12-4 and TRBJ1-5; 7 bases fit TRBD1. Sequenced input: PBMCs. The CDR3 reads CASSFDRDQPQHF. DNA of the CDR3: TGTGCCAGCAGTTTTGACAGGGATCAGCCCCAGCATTTT.